What follows describes a single T cell receptor beta chain. Its antigen remains unknown. Study-wide results and caveats: Tumor memory CD4+ T cell TCR gene usage clustered with blood and lymph node memory CD4+ cells and lymph node naive CD4+ cells. Tumor-infiltrating Treg TCR alpha and beta sequences overlapped most with tumor naive CD4+ T cells, then blood naive.

Constant-region reverse primers amplified full-length variable regions, followed by semi-nested Nested Universal Primer A PCR. TCRdb re-analysed the 5' RACE reads in MiXCR, keeping a single row per CDR3 protein. The table has under 65,000 distinct CDR3 sequences, roughly 30% seen once; the top ten hold roughly 3.3%. This CDR3 region has 14 residues. Trimming pared 6 bases from V and 2 bases from J, leaving 11 bases between. Germline CDR1 reads MNHEY; CDR2 reads SMNVEV (reference sequence). CD4+CD45RO+CD25- cells were isolated as memory CD4+ T cells. The sample taken for sequencing was tumor-infiltrating memory CD4+ T cells sorted from the breast tumor. Subset specified: memory CD4+ T cells, CD4+CD45RO+CD25-. The chain has TRBV27 and TRBJ2-4; no clear D. The receptor was derived from a female donor with breast cancer. The CDR3, as DNA: TGTGCCAGCAGCTTCGCCGGGTCCAAAAACATTCAGTACTTC. It translates to CASSFAGSKNIQYF.